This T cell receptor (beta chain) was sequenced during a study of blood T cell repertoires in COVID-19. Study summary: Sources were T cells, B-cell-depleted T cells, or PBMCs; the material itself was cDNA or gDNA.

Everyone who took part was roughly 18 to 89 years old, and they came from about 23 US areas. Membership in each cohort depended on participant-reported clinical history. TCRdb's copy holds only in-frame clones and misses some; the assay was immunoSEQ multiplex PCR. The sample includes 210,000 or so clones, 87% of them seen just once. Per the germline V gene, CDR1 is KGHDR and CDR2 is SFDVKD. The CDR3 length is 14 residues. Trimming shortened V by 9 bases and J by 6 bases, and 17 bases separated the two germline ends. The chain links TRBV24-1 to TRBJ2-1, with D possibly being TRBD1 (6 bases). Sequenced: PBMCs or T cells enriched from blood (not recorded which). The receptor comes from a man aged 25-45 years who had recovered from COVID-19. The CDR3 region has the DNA TGTGCCACCGGGACCGAACAAGGGGGCAATGAGCAGTTCTTC. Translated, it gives CATGTEQGGNEQFF.